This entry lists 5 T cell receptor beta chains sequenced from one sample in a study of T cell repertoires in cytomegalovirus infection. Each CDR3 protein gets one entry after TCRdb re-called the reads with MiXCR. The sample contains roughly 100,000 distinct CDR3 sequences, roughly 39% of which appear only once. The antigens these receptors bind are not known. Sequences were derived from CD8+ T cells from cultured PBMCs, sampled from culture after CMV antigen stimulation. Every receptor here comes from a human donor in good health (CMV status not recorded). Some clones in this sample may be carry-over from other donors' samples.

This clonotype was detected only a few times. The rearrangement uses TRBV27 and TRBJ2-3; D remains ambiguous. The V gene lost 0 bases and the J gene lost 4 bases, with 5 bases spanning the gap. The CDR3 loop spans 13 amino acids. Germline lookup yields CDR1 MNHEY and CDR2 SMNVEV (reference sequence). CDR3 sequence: CASSLSKADTQYF. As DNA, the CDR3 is TGTGCCAGCAGTTTATCGAAGGCAGATACGCAGTATTTT.

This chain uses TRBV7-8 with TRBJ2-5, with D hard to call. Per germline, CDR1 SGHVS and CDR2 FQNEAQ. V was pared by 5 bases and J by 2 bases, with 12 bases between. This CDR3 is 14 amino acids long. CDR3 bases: TGTGCCAGCAGCCTATTTCGGGCTCAAGAGACCCAGTACTTC. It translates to CASSLFRAQETQYF.

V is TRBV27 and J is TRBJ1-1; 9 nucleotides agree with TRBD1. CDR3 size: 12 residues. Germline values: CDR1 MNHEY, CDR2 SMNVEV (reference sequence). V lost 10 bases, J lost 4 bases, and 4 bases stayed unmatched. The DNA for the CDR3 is TGTGCCACACAGACAGGGGGCACTGAAGCTTTCTTT. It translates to CATQTGGTEAFF.

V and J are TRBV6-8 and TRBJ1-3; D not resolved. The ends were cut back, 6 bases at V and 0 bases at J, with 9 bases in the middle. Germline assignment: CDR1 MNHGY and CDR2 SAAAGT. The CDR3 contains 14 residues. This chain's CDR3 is CASSNGGSGNTIYF. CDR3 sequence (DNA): TGTGCCAGCAGCAATGGAGGCTCTGGAAACACCATATATTTT.

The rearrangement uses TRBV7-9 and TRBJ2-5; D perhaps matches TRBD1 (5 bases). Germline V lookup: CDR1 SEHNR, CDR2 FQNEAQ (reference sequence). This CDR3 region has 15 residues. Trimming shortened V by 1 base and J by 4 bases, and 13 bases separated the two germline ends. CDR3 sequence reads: CASSLGTLLRETQYF. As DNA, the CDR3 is TGTGCCAGCAGCTTAGGGACACTACTACGAGAGACCCAGTACTTC.